Listed here are 25 T cell receptor beta chains from one sample, sequenced in a study of OX40 agonist ivuxolimab in advanced cancers. The assay was immunoSEQ multiplex PCR, and TCRdb's table has in-frame clones only and misses some. In the table there are 55,000 to 65,000 clones, about 88% of which are singletons. The sample here was CD4+ or CD8+ T cells sorted from blood, taken in a trial of the OX40 agonist ivuxolimab. These receptors all stem from an adult with an advanced solid tumor such as melanoma, head and neck, liver or kidney cancer.

The rearrangement uses TRBV4-3 and TRBJ2-2; maybe TRBD2 (6 bases). Germline V lookup: CDR1 LGHNA, CDR2 YSLEER. V lost 0 bases and J lost 5, with 16 bases in between. The CDR3 consists of 17 residues. For the CDR3, the DNA is TGCGCCAGCAGCCAAGATGCGACGGGAGTAGGGACCGGGGAGCTGTTTTTT. Its protein is CASSQDATGVGTGELFF.

V gene TRBV7-6 combines with J gene TRBJ1-1; D remains unclear. V lost 2 bases and J 1 base, leaving 5 bases between the germline ends. The CDR3 length is 13 residues. The germline CDR1 and CDR2 sequences are SGHVS and FNYEAQ. This chain's CDR3 is CASSLTANTEAFF. The CDR3 DNA sequence: TGTGCCAGCAGCTTAACCGCGAACACTGAAGCTTTCTTT.

This chain connects TRBV19 to TRBJ1-4; possibly TRBD1 for D (5 bases). CDR1 is LNHDA, CDR2 SQIVND, per germline (reference sequence). CDR3 size: 14 residues. Trimming took off 11 bases at V and 7 bases at J, with 20 bases between the two ends. The CDR3 region is CAFPRGRGGEKLFF. In nucleotides, the CDR3 is TGTGCCTTCCCCCGGGGCCGGGGAGGTGAAAAACTGTTTTTT. The full variable domain, rest sourced from reference TRBV19 and TRBJ1-4, is DGGITQSPKYLFRKEGQNVTLSCEQNLNHDAMYWYRQDPGQGLRLIYYSQIVNDFQKGDIAEGYSVSREKKESFPLTVTSAQKNPTAFYLCAFPRGRGGEKLFFGSGTQLSVL.

This chain uses TRBV28 with TRBJ2-3; D not certain. The CDR3 length is 13 residues. In germline, CDR1 is MDHEN, CDR2 SYDVKM. Trimming took off 7 bases at V and 4 bases at J, with 12 bases between the two ends. CDR3 protein: CASNPQAADTQYF. CDR3 nucleotides: TGTGCCAGCAATCCCCAGGCCGCAGATACGCAGTATTTT.

This CDR3 is CAIMGPENTEAFF. CDR3 sequence (DNA): TGTGCCATCATGGGGCCGGAGAACACTGAAGCTTTCTTT. The rearrangement links TRBV10-3 to TRBJ1-1; weak D call: TRBD1 (5 bases). The germline V gene encodes CDR1 ENHRY and CDR2 SYGVKD. V was trimmed by 7 bases and J by 1 base, leaving 10 bases between them. This CDR3 has 13 residues.

This sequence joins TRBV29-1 and TRBJ1-1, with TRBD1 as a possible D gene (5 bases). The CDR3 runs 16 residues. V was shortened by 7 bases and J by 0 bases, with 21 bases between the two germline ends. Germline-derived CDR1 and CDR2 are SQVTM and ANQGSEA. CDR3 sequence: CSAKGVVQLMNTEAFF. The DNA of the CDR3 is TGCAGCGCCAAAGGGGTCGTACAGCTAATGAACACTGAAGCTTTCTTT.

The chain is built from TRBV6-5 and TRBJ2-5; TRBD2 is a possible D gene (6 bases). The CDR3 contains 14 residues. V lost 5 bases to trimming and J lost 3 bases, with 13 bases between them. Germline V gene data show CDR1 as MNHEY and CDR2 as SVGAGI. The CDR3 loop is CASSKPGLEETQYF. The CDR3 DNA is TGTGCCAGCAGTAAACCGGGACTCGAAGAGACCCAGTACTTC.

The gene calls are TRBV2 and TRBJ2-3; D is undetermined. V was clipped by 7 bases and J by 0 bases, with 5 bases between them. The CDR3 loop spans 12 amino acids. Germline V gives CDR1 SNHLY, CDR2 FYNNEI. CDR3 protein: CASTRSTDTQYF. As DNA, the CDR3 is TGTGCCAGCACCAGAAGCACAGATACGCAGTATTTT.

To note about this clone: Other nucleotide sequences in the sample specify the same CDR3. CDR3 region: CASININTGELFF. CDR3 bases: TGTGCCAGCATCAATATTAACACCGGGGAGCTGTTTTTT. The chain has TRBV6-5 and TRBJ2-2; the D is unclear. The CDR3 sequence is 13 residues long. Germline V CDR1 and CDR2: MNHEY, SVGAGI. V lost 7 bases and J lost 2, with 8 bases in between.

This chain joins TRBV5-1 and TRBJ1-3; a weak D match, TRBD1 (6 bases). The CDR3 has 13 amino acids. Germline-derived CDR1 and CDR2 are SGHRS and YFSETQ. Trimming removed 2 bases from V and 8 bases from J, with 11 bases in between. The CDR3 DNA is TGCGCCAGCAGCTTCGGGGGCTTAGACACCATATATTTT. Translating it yields CASSFGGLDTIYF.

This chain links TRBV5-1 with TRBJ2-1, with 11 bases matching TRBD1. The J segment lost 9 bases and the V segment lost 3 bases, leaving 11 bases of the junction unmatched. This CDR3 has 16 amino acids. Germline CDR1 SGHRS, CDR2 YFSETQ. This CDR3 reads CASSSTRTGGSGEQFF. The DNA for the CDR3 is TGCGCCAGCAGCTCGACCCGGACAGGGGGCAGCGGTGAGCAGTTCTTC. Full variable domain (rest looked up from reference TRBV5-1 and TRBJ2-1): KAGVTQTPRYLIKTRGQQVTLSCSPISGHRSVSWYQQTPGQGLQFLFEYFSETQRNKGNFPGRFSGRQFSNSRSEMNVSTLELGDSALYLCASSSTRTGGSGEQFFGPGTRLTVL.

The chain combines TRBV2 with TRBJ2-7, with 8 bases that match TRBD2. Losses at the gene ends were 0 bases for V and 4 bases for J; bases not matched to a gene: 8. This CDR3 comprises 16 residues. The germline V gene has CDR1 SNHLY and CDR2 FYNNEI. The CDR3 spells CASSEAQTSEGYEQYF. DNA of the CDR3: TGTGCCAGCAGTGAAGCCCAGACTAGCGAAGGATACGAGCAGTACTTC.

This chain links TRBV5-4 with TRBJ2-5, with D possibly being TRBD2 (7 bases). The germline V gene has CDR1 SGHNT and CDR2 YYREEE (reference sequence). The CDR3 runs 14 residues. V lost 4 bases, J lost 5 bases, and 15 bases lay in between. The CDR3 loop reads CASSPRGAGETQYF. The CDR3 bases are TGTGCCAGCAGCCCCCGGGGGGCGGGGGAGACCCAGTACTTC.

The chain has TRBV28 and TRBJ1-1; 10 bases map to TRBD1. Germline CDR1 reads MDHEN; CDR2 reads SYDVKM. Losses at the gene ends were 4 bases for V and 10 bases for J; bases not matched to a gene: 3. The CDR3 totals 12 residues. The CDR3 sequence: CASSSGTGVAFF. DNA of the CDR3: TGTGCCAGCAGTTCCGGGACAGGGGTAGCTTTCTTT.

The CDR3 sequence is CASSPSGSADTQYF. The DNA for the CDR3 is TGCGCCAGCAGCCCTAGCGGGAGTGCAGATACGCAGTATTTT. The rearrangement joins TRBV5-1 to TRBJ2-3; 10 positions match TRBD2. Germline-derived CDR1 and CDR2 are SGHRS and YFSETQ. J lost 4 bases, V lost 4 bases, and 3 bases had no gene match. The CDR3 totals 14 residues.

J is TRBJ1-3 and V is TRBV18; D is uncertain. V was shortened by 1 base and J by 0 bases, with 7 bases between the two germline ends. Germline V lookup: CDR1 KGHSH, CDR2 LQKENI. CDR3 length equals 15 residues. Here the CDR3 reads CASSPQWSSGNTIYF. CDR3 in DNA: TGTGCCAGCTCACCACAGTGGAGCTCTGGAAACACCATATATTTT.

The CDR3 DNA reads TGTGCCAGCAGCTTATTGGGGTACGCGGGGGCCGAGCAGTACTTC. Translating it yields CASSLLGYAGAEQYF. The chain joins TRBV7-2 to TRBJ2-7, with D maybe TRBD2 (7 bases). The V gene's germline CDR1 is SGHTA and CDR2 FQGNSA. V shed 2 bases and J shed 6 bases, with 17 bases lying between them. The CDR3 has 15 residues.

V and J are TRBV5-4 and TRBJ2-1; 9 positions agree with TRBD1. V dropped 5 bases and J dropped 2; count of bases not matched to a gene: 8. This CDR3 contains 16 residues. Per the germline V gene, CDR1 is SGHNT and CDR2 is YYREEE (reference sequence). The DNA of the CDR3 is TGTGCCAGCAGTACGCGGGGACAGGGAGCCTACAATGAGCAGTTCTTC. This sequence encodes CASSTRGQGAYNEQFF.

This chain connects TRBV18 to TRBJ1-1, with a tentative D call TRBD1 (6 bases). V was cut by 2 bases and J by 1 base, with 8 bases left in between. Germline CDR1 reads KGHSH; CDR2 reads LQKENI. This CDR3 spans 14 amino acids. The CDR3 is CASSPGQTNTEAFF. The CDR3 DNA reads TGTGCCAGCTCACCAGGACAGACGAACACTGAAGCTTTCTTT. Variable domain in full (rest from reference TRBV18 and TRBJ1-1): NAGVMQNPRHLVRRRGQEARLRCSPMKGHSHVYWYRQLPEEGLKFMVYLQKENIIDESGMPKERFSAEFPKEGPSILRIQQVVRGDSAAYFCASSPGQTNTEAFFGQGTRLTVV.

The rearrangement links TRBV19 to TRBJ1-2; D remains unclear. The CDR3 runs to 14 residues. The V gene lost 3 bases and the J gene lost 3 bases, with 11 bases spanning the gap. The germline gives CDR1 LNHDA, CDR2 SQIVND (reference sequence). The CDR3 protein is CASSMVGGDYGYTF. In nucleotides, the CDR3 is TGTGCCAGTAGTATGGTCGGTGGGGACTATGGCTACACCTTC.

The chain uses TRBV30 and TRBJ1-1, with a possible D match to TRBD1 (5 bases). The CDR3 totals 14 residues. The V gene lost 3 bases and the J gene lost 6 bases, with 17 bases spanning the gap. Germline CDR1 and CDR2: GTSNPN and SVGIG (reference sequence). The DNA for the CDR3 is TGTGCCTGGAGCCCGGACATCCAACAGGCTGAAGCTTTCTTT. Encoded protein: CAWSPDIQQAEAFF.

The rearrangement links TRBV28 to TRBJ1-2, with D hard to call. This CDR3 comprises 17 residues. The V end lost 3 bases, the J end lost 4 bases, and 21 bases lay between the germline ends. Per germline, CDR1 MDHEN and CDR2 SYDVKM. The CDR3 region is CASSFLPIRVASYGYTF. CDR3 DNA sequence: TGTGCCAGCAGTTTCCTCCCTATTAGGGTGGCCTCCTATGGCTACACCTTC.

The chain couples TRBV5-1 to TRBJ2-7; D perhaps matches TRBD1 (6 bases). The CDR3 totals 14 residues. V shed 0 bases and J shed 3 bases, with 10 bases lying between them. Germline-derived CDR1 and CDR2 are SGHRS and YFSETQ. The CDR3 coding sequence is TGCGCCAGCAGCTTGGCTGACAGGCGCTACGAGCAGTACTTC. It codes for CASSLADRRYEQYF.

The CDR3 sequence is CASSFPWGGIDNEQFF. In DNA form, the CDR3 reads TGTGCCAGCAGTTTTCCTTGGGGGGGGATAGACAATGAGCAGTTCTTC. This sequence joins TRBV28 and TRBJ2-1, with 7 bases fitting TRBD2. The ends lost 3 bases at V and 5 bases at J; junction bases unmatched: 10. The CDR3 extends over 16 amino acids. Germline CDR1 reads MDHEN; CDR2 reads SYDVKM. Variable domain in full (rest from reference TRBV28 and TRBJ2-1): DVKVTQSSRYLVKRTGEKVFLECVQDMDHENMFWYRQDPGLGLRLIYFSYDVKMKEKGDIPEGYSVSREKKERFSLILESASTNQTSMYLCASSFPWGGIDNEQFFGPGTRLTVL.

The sample holds one count of this clone. This chain connects TRBV30 to TRBJ1-5; D gene ambiguous. The germline V and J ends were trimmed by 4 bases and 3 bases, with 10 bases remaining between them. This CDR3 is built from 13 residues. CDR1 and CDR2 from the germline V gene are GTSNPN and SVGIG (reference sequence). The DNA for the CDR3 is TGTGCCTGGAATGAGGGAATCAATCAGCCCCAGCATTTT. This sequence encodes CAWNEGINQPQHF.